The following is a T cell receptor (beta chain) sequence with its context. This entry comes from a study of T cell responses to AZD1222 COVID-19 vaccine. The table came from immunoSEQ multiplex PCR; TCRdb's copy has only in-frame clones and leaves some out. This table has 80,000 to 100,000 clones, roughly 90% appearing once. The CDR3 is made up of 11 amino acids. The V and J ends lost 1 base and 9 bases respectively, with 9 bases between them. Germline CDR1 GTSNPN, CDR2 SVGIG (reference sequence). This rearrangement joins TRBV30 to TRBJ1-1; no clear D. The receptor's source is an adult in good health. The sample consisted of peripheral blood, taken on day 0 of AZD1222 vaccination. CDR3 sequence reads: CAWSEGGKAFF. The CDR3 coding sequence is TGTGCCTGGAGTGAGGGAGGGAAAGCTTTCTTT.